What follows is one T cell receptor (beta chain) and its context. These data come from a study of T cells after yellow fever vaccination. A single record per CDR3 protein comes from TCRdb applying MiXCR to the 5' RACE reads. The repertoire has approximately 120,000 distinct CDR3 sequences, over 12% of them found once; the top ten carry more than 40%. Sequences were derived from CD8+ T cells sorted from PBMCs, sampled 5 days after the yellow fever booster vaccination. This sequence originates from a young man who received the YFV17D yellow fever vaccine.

The CDR3 region has the DNA TGTGCCAGCAGCCCAGTTCGCGGAAACACCATATATTTT. Its protein is CASSPVRGNTIYF. The chain couples TRBV7-2 to TRBJ1-3; no clear D gene. Trimming shortened V by 5 bases and J by 4 bases, and 9 bases separated the two germline ends. The CDR3 is made up of 13 amino acids. CDR1 SGHTA and CDR2 FQGNSA come from the germline V gene.